Listed below are T cell receptor beta chains from one sample, sequenced in a study of blood T cell repertoires in COVID-19. The method was immunoSEQ multiplex PCR; TCRdb's version includes in-frame clones alone and lacks a portion of them. The repertoire holds approximately 30,000 clones, with approximately 78% as singletons. The sequenced sample was peripheral blood. The receptor source for this set is a woman in her sixties with acute or convalescent COVID-19. The CDR3 runs from the conserved cysteine through the conserved F or W. Each record gives: J gene, V gene, D gene, clone size, CDR3 DNA, CDR3 protein. A D gene is named only where the DNA matches it firmly. Not all rows give a size; the values are once, few, many and, for expanded clones, a class.

j_call: TRBJ2-1
v_call: TRBV7-2
d_call: -
clone_size: -
cdr3_nt: TGTGCCAGCAGCTCCACGGAGGGCGGGGTAAACAATGAGCAGTTCTTC
cdr3_aa: CASSSTEGGVNNEQFF

j_call: TRBJ1-5
v_call: TRBV6-5
d_call: -
clone_size: -
cdr3_nt: TGTGCCAGCAACAGGGATAGCAATCAGCCCCAGCATTTT
cdr3_aa: CASNRDSNQPQHF

j_call: TRBJ2-2
v_call: TRBV5-1
d_call: TRBD1
clone_size: -
cdr3_nt: TGCGCCAGCAGCCCGGGACAGGGGGCATACACCGGGGAGCTGTTTTTT
cdr3_aa: CASSPGQGAYTGELFF

j_call: TRBJ2-7
v_call: TRBV7-7
d_call: -
clone_size: few
cdr3_nt: TGTGCCAGCAGCTTAGGAGAGGACTCCTACGAGCAGTACTTC
cdr3_aa: CASSLGEDSYEQYF

j_call: TRBJ1-6
v_call: TRBV29-1
d_call: TRBD1
clone_size: -
cdr3_nt: TGCAGCGCAAGACAGGGGAGTAATTCACCCCTCCACTTT
cdr3_aa: CSARQGSNSPLHF

j_call: TRBJ2-1
v_call: TRBV6-1
d_call: -
clone_size: once
cdr3_nt: TGTGCCAGCAGTGAAGCGCTTGGGAGCCCTTACAATGAGCAGTTCTTC
cdr3_aa: CASSEALGSPYNEQFF

j_call: TRBJ1-5
v_call: TRBV18
d_call: -
clone_size: -
cdr3_nt: TGTGCCAGCTCACCCGACAGGAGCCAGCCCCAGCATTTT
cdr3_aa: CASSPDRSQPQHF

j_call: TRBJ2-5
v_call: TRBV4-2
d_call: -
clone_size: -
cdr3_nt: TGTGCCAGCAGCCAAGATAGGGGGTCGGAGACCCAGTACTTC
cdr3_aa: CASSQDRGSETQYF

j_call: TRBJ1-4
v_call: TRBV5-1
d_call: TRBD1
clone_size: few
cdr3_nt: TGCGCCAGCAGCTTTGACAGGGAGTCAACTAATGAAAAACTGTTTTTT
cdr3_aa: CASSFDRESTNEKLFF

j_call: TRBJ2-5
v_call: TRBV7-9
d_call: -
clone_size: -
cdr3_nt: TGTGCCAGCAGCTTCCGGGTTCAAGAGACCCAGTACTTC
cdr3_aa: CASSFRVQETQYF

j_call: TRBJ2-1
v_call: TRBV7-9
d_call: TRBD2
clone_size: -
cdr3_nt: TGTGCCAGCAGCACATATAGCGGGGGACGCTACAATGAGCAGTTCTTC
cdr3_aa: CASSTYSGGRYNEQFF

j_call: TRBJ2-3
v_call: TRBV3-1/TRBV3-2
d_call: TRBD1
clone_size: -
cdr3_nt: TGTGCCAGCGAGCAGGGGGCCGGTAATACGCAGTATTTT
cdr3_aa: CASEQGAGNTQYF

j_call: TRBJ1-2
v_call: TRBV18
d_call: -
clone_size: -
cdr3_nt: TGTGCCAGCTCCGGACCCTTGTTAGGGGTCAAGGACTATGGCTACACCTTC
cdr3_aa: CASSGPLLGVKDYGYTF

j_call: TRBJ2-7
v_call: TRBV11-2
d_call: -
clone_size: once
cdr3_nt: TGTGCCAGCAGCCCCGGGTCCGGGGCCTACGAGCAGTACTTC
cdr3_aa: CASSPGSGAYEQYF

j_call: TRBJ1-4
v_call: TRBV28
d_call: -
clone_size: -
cdr3_nt: TGTGCCAGCAGTTTAGGGCGATGGGATGAAAAACTGTTTTTT
cdr3_aa: CASSLGRWDEKLFF

j_call: TRBJ2-7
v_call: TRBV12-3/TRBV12-4
d_call: -
clone_size: -
cdr3_nt: TGTGCCAGCAGTCCGACAGACCGCTACGAGCAGTACTTC
cdr3_aa: CASSPTDRYEQYF

j_call: TRBJ1-4
v_call: TRBV7-9
d_call: -
clone_size: -
cdr3_nt: TGTGCCAGCAGCCCTACCGCAAGCGGGCTGAACGAAAAACTGTTTTTT
cdr3_aa: CASSPTASGLNEKLFF

j_call: TRBJ2-7
v_call: TRBV28
d_call: -
clone_size: -
cdr3_nt: TGTGCCAGCAGTTTAAGCCAGGGGGGCGACGAGCAGTACTTC
cdr3_aa: CASSLSQGGDEQYF

j_call: TRBJ1-1
v_call: TRBV19
d_call: TRBD1
clone_size: -
cdr3_nt: TGTGCCAGTACAGGAACCGACAGGGGGAACACTGAAGCTTTCTTT
cdr3_aa: CASTGTDRGNTEAFF

j_call: TRBJ2-1
v_call: TRBV25-1
d_call: TRBD2
clone_size: few
cdr3_nt: TGTGCCAGCAGCCTCGGCGGGGGGGCCAATGAGCAGTTCTTC
cdr3_aa: CASSLGGGANEQFF

j_call: TRBJ1-2
v_call: TRBV5-1
d_call: TRBD1
clone_size: -
cdr3_nt: TGCGCCAGCAGCTTGTACGAGCTAGGGACAGGGATTGGCTACACCTTC
cdr3_aa: CASSLYELGTGIGYTF

j_call: TRBJ2-2
v_call: TRBV11-2
d_call: -
clone_size: -
cdr3_nt: TGTGCCAGCAGCCCGCTAGCGTCCGGGGAGCTGTTTTTT
cdr3_aa: CASSPLASGELFF

j_call: TRBJ2-2
v_call: TRBV9
d_call: -
clone_size: -
cdr3_nt: TGTGCCAGCAGCGTAATAGGGGGATGGAACACCGGGGAGCTGTTTTTT
cdr3_aa: CASSVIGGWNTGELFF

j_call: TRBJ1-1
v_call: TRBV29-1
d_call: -
clone_size: -
cdr3_nt: TGCAGCGTTGAAGGTACCAGGGACACTGAAGCTTTCTTT
cdr3_aa: CSVEGTRDTEAFF

j_call: TRBJ2-7
v_call: TRBV18
d_call: TRBD1
clone_size: few
cdr3_nt: TGTGCCAGCTCAACGGGACAGGGGGGGACCTACGAGCAGTACTTC
cdr3_aa: CASSTGQGGTYEQYF

j_call: TRBJ1-3
v_call: TRBV28
d_call: TRBD1
clone_size: -
cdr3_nt: TGTGCCAGTCAATTGGGGGGACAGGTCTCTGGAAACACCATATATTTT
cdr3_aa: CASQLGGQVSGNTIYF

j_call: TRBJ2-6
v_call: TRBV7-8
d_call: TRBD1
clone_size: once
cdr3_nt: TGTGCCAGCAGCTTAACGAGGACAGGTACCGGGAGGGCCAACGTCCTGACTTTC
cdr3_aa: CASSLTRTGTGRANVLTF

j_call: TRBJ1-1
v_call: TRBV27
d_call: -
clone_size: -
cdr3_nt: TGTGCCAGCAGCCCGACGGACTCCAACACTGAAGCTTTCTTT
cdr3_aa: CASSPTDSNTEAFF

j_call: TRBJ1-6
v_call: TRBV5-1
d_call: TRBD1
clone_size: few
cdr3_nt: TGCGCCAGCAGCTTGGACAGACAGGGCTCGGTGAATTCACCCCTCCACTTT
cdr3_aa: CASSLDRQGSVNSPLHF

j_call: TRBJ1-1
v_call: TRBV3-1/TRBV3-2
d_call: TRBD1
clone_size: -
cdr3_nt: TGTGCCAGCAGCCAATACGGACAGGGGAAGAACACTGAAGCTTTCTTT
cdr3_aa: CASSQYGQGKNTEAFF

j_call: TRBJ1-3
v_call: TRBV2
d_call: -
clone_size: -
cdr3_nt: TGTGCCAGCAGTGAAGTCCCGGGAGTAGGAAACACCATATATTTT
cdr3_aa: CASSEVPGVGNTIYF

j_call: TRBJ2-1
v_call: TRBV3-1/TRBV3-2
d_call: TRBD2
clone_size: -
cdr3_nt: TGTGCCAGCAGCCCCCGACTAGCGGGGGGGTGGAATGAGCAGTTCTTC
cdr3_aa: CASSPRLAGGWNEQFF